The text below deals with one TCR beta chain. The CDR3 has 12 residues. V lost 4 bases, J lost 4 bases, and 7 bases lay in between. CDR1 and CDR2 from the germline V gene are LGHNA and YNFKEQ. Measured with immunoSEQ multiplex PCR; TCRdb has only the in-frame clones, and not every one. The sample yields roughly 36,000 clones, about 89% seen once. This record belongs to a study of PD-L1 blockade in urothelial cancer. The sample was PBMCs, taken around atezolizumab (anti-PD-L1) treatment. The chain employs TRBV4-2 and TRBJ2-5, with D hard to call. The clonotype originates from a man aged 55 to 69 with urothelial cancer. The CDR3 here is CASSPYLETQYF. The CDR3 coding sequence is TGTGCCAGCAGCCCTTATCTAGAGACCCAGTACTTC.